The present T cell receptor beta chain was sequenced within a study of control samples from healthy donors and cancer patients. Data came from immunoSEQ multiplex PCR; TCRdb stores just in-frame clones and leaves some out. The table has around 22,000 clones, 75% to 90% seen once. The V gene lost 6 bases and the J gene lost 5 bases, with 10 bases spanning the gap. The CDR3 extends over 12 amino acids. The TCR originated in a man in his sixties with head and neck cancer. This chain links TRBV12-3 or TRBV12-4 with TRBJ1-1; no firm D call. Sequenced sample: PBMCs. The CDR3 nucleotides are TGTGCCAGCAGCCGAGGGTTTACTGAAGCTTTCTTT. This sequence encodes CASSRGFTEAFF.